The TCR beta chain described here comes from a study of blood T cells in healthy people across ages. From germline, CDR1 is MDHEN and CDR2 SYDVKM. There are 18 residues in the CDR3. V lost 5 bases to trimming and J lost 0 bases; unmatched junction nucleotides: 10. Individuals who donated were healthy Caucasians from Russia aged roughly 6 to 90. Sample-barcoded 5' priming and a J-beta primer mix drove a second PCR of 7 to 11 cycles. MiXCR, applied by TCRdb to the 5' RACE reads, yields one record per CDR3 protein. The sample lists roughly 500,000 distinct CDR3 sequences; 27% were seen once. Study-wide points: The long-lived group displayed more naive CD4+ cells, plus higher diversity, than the aged donors did.

Comments on this clonotype: The antigen is not known.

The chain uses TRBV28 and TRBJ1-6, with 7 bases lining up with TRBD1. The sample was blood. The receptor was derived from a woman in her sixties or seventies in good health. The CDR3 bases are TGTGCCAGCAGTCGGGCGACAGGGAGAAGCTCCTATAATTCACCCCTCCACTTT. This sequence encodes CASSRATGRSSYNSPLHF.